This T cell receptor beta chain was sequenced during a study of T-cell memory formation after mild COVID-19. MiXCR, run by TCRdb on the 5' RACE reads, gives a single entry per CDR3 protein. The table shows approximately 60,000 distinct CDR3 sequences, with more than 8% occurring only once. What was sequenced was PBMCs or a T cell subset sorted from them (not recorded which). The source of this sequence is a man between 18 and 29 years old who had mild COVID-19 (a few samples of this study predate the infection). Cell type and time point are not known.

This chain's CDR3 is CASSLARGKSYGYTF. CDR3 bases: TGCGCCAGCAGCTTGGCCAGGGGCAAGAGCTATGGCTACACCTTC. The chain joins TRBV5-1 to TRBJ1-2, with D tentatively TRBD1 (6 bases). The CDR3 runs 15 residues. Trimming removed 0 bases from V and 4 bases from J, with 13 bases in between. The germline V gene encodes CDR1 SGHRS and CDR2 YFSETQ.